What follows is one TCR beta chain and its context. Its matching antigen is unknown. This specimen comes from a study of vaccination effects on CD4 cells after COVID-19. This CDR3 is built from 16 residues. Trimming stripped 0 bases from V and 7 bases from J, with 19 bases between. The V gene's germline CDR1 is SGHDN and CDR2 FVKESK. The assay was immunoSEQ multiplex PCR, and TCRdb's table has in-frame clones only and misses some. The data hold tens of thousands of clones, with approximately 72% observed a single time. Antigen-specific CD4+ T cell clonotypes were called by their expansion after viral peptide-pool culture in ViraFEST. CD4+ T cells were isolated after about eleven days of culture. SARS-CoV-2 infection was confirmed by PCR in the person between March and December 2020.

The J gene is TRBJ2-7, the V gene TRBV14; tentatively, D is TRBD2 (5 bases). The TCR was taken from a human donor who had a prior SARS-CoV-2 infection. The sample was CD4+ T cells from PBMCs cultured with a peptide pool, taken before COVID-19 vaccination. This chain's CDR3 is CASSQEIGVARWEQYF. DNA of the CDR3: TGTGCCAGCAGCCAAGAAATCGGGGTCGCCCGCTGGGAGCAGTACTTC.